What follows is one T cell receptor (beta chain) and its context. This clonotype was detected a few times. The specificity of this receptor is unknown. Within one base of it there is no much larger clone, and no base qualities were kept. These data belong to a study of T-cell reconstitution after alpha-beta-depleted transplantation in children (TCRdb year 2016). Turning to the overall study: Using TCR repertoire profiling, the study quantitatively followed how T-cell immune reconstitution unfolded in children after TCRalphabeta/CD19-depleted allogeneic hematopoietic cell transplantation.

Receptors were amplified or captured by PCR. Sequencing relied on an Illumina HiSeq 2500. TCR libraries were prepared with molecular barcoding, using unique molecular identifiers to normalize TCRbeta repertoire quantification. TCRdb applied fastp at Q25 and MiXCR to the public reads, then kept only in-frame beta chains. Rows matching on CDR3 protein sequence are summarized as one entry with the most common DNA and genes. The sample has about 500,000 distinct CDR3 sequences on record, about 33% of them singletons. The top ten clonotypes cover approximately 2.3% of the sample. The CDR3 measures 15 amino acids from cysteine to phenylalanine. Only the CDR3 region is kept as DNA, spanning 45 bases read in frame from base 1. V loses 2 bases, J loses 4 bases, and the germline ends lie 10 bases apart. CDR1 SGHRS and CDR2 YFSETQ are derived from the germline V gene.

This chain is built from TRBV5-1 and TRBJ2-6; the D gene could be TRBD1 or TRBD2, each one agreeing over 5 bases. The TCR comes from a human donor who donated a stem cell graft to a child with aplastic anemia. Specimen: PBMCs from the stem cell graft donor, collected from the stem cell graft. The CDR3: CASSFWGRGANVLTF. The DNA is TGCGCCAGCAGCTTCTGGGGACGCGGGGCCAACGTCCTGACTTTC.